Presented here are 25 T cell receptor beta chains from one specimen sequenced in a study of blood T cell repertoires in COVID-19. Data came from immunoSEQ multiplex PCR; TCRdb stores just in-frame clones and leaves some out. The data contain about 400,000 clones, around 90% of them seen just once; the ten biggest clones take up roughly 2%. The sequencing input was PBMCs or T cells enriched from blood (not recorded which). Receptor source: a woman in her thirties or forties with acute COVID-19.

The chain uses TRBV5-1 and TRBJ2-3; D perhaps matches TRBD1 (5 bases). Trimming took 2 bases from V and 0 from J, leaving 13 bases between them. Germline loops: CDR1 SGHRS, CDR2 YFSETQ. This CDR3 is 16 amino acids long. CDR3 amino acids: CASSFGSRGSTDTQYF. CDR3 in DNA: TGCGCCAGCAGCTTCGGATCAAGGGGAAGCACAGATACGCAGTATTTT.

In DNA, the CDR3 is TGTGCCTGGATTGGAGCCTCCTACGAGCAGTACTTC. As protein: CAWIGASYEQYF. V gene TRBV30 combines with J gene TRBJ2-7, with D unresolved. The CDR3 sequence is 12 residues long. Germline V gene lookup returns CDR1 GTSNPN and CDR2 SVGIG (reference sequence). Trimming pared 4 bases from V and 0 bases from J, leaving 7 bases between.

The V call is TRBV19, the J call TRBJ1-2; 9 nucleotides line up with TRBD1. V lost 4 bases, J lost 8 bases, and 5 bases stayed unmatched. The CDR3 is made up of 13 amino acids. Germline values: CDR1 LNHDA, CDR2 SQIVND (reference sequence). Here the CDR3 reads CASSRRQGGGYTF. CDR3 coding DNA: TGTGCCAGTAGTAGACGACAGGGGGGCGGCTACACCTTC.

J is TRBJ2-2 and V is TRBV2; possible D gene TRBD2, 6 bases. The CDR3 has 14 amino acids. V was pared by 6 bases and J by 0 bases, with 8 bases between. Per germline, CDR1 SNHLY and CDR2 FYNNEI. The CDR3 region is CASRERANTGELFF. CDR3 DNA: TGTGCCAGCAGGGAGCGGGCGAACACCGGGGAGCTGTTTTTT.

The chain couples TRBV5-1 to TRBJ2-7; D possibly corresponds to TRBD1 (6 bases). CDR3 size: 13 residues. V lost 3 bases to trimming and J lost 3 bases, with 10 bases between them. Germline CDR1 SGHRS, CDR2 YFSETQ. CDR3 coding DNA: TGCGCCAGCAGCTCCGAGACAGGCTACGAGCAGTACTTC. Protein: CASSSETGYEQYF.

The V and J genes are TRBV30 and TRBJ1-1, with 10 nucleotides matching TRBD1. CDR1 and CDR2 (germline): GTSNPN, SVGIG (reference sequence). The V and J ends lost 7 bases and 10 bases, in that order; junction bases with no gene match: 12. The CDR3 loop spans 13 amino acids. The CDR3 DNA reads as TGTGCCTATCAGACAGGGGGCGCGGTTCTAGCTTTCTTT. This sequence encodes CAYQTGGAVLAFF.

V is TRBV13 and J is TRBJ2-7; TRBD1 aligns across 10 bases. J was trimmed by 4 bases and V by 1 base; bases with no gene match: 7. The CDR3 covers 16 residues. CDR1 and CDR2 (germline): PRHDT, FYEKMQ (reference sequence). The CDR3 DNA sequence: TGTGCCAGCAGCTTAGAAAGGACAGGGGGGGGTTACGAGCAGTACTTC. The encoded protein is CASSLERTGGGYEQYF.

This chain links TRBV15 with TRBJ1-4; the D gene is possibly TRBD1 (5 bases). Germline-derived CDR1 and CDR2 are LNHNV and YYDKDF (reference sequence). The CDR3 is 14 amino acids. V lost 0 bases and J 5 bases, leaving 7 bases between the germline ends. The CDR3 spells CATSREGGNEKLFF. The CDR3 nucleotides are TGTGCCACCAGCAGAGAGGGGGGGAATGAAAAACTGTTTTTT.

The rearrangement joins TRBV15 to TRBJ2-5; a possible D gene is TRBD2 (5 bases). The germline V gene encodes CDR1 LNHNV and CDR2 YYDKDF (reference sequence). The V end lost 0 bases, the J end lost 3 bases, and 8 bases lay between the germline ends. The CDR3 has 14 amino acids. In nucleotides, the CDR3 is TGTGCCACCAGCAGAGACACTAGTAAAGAGACCCAGTACTTC. Its translation: CATSRDTSKETQYF.

J is TRBJ1-1 and V is TRBV5-6, with D perhaps matching TRBD1 (6 bases). Trimming shortened V by 4 bases and J by 4 bases, and 23 bases separated the two germline ends. The CDR3 is 17 residues long. Germline V gives CDR1 SGHDT, CDR2 YYEEEE. The CDR3 loop is CASSPQGFAGPFTEAFF. The CDR3 nucleotides are TGTGCCAGCAGCCCGCAGGGGTTCGCAGGGCCATTCACTGAAGCTTTCTTT.

The chain combines TRBV27 with TRBJ1-2; 9 nucleotides match TRBD1. CDR1 is MNHEY and CDR2 is SMNVEV in the germline V gene (reference sequence). The CDR3 is 14 amino acids. V gave up 5 bases and J gave up 8 bases; unmatched junction bases: 9. The CDR3 nucleotides are TGTGCCAGCAGTAAAAGACAGGGGGAGGGAGGCTACACCTTC. Residues: CASSKRQGEGGYTF.

The J gene is TRBJ2-7, the V gene TRBV15; TRBD2 matches at 9 bases. Germline values: CDR1 LNHNV, CDR2 YYDKDF (reference sequence). V dropped 1 base and J dropped 2; count of bases not matched to a gene: 3. The CDR3 covers 15 residues. The CDR3 loop is CATSRAGLAPYEQYF. In DNA, the CDR3 is TGTGCCACCAGCAGAGCGGGACTAGCACCCTACGAGCAGTACTTC.

This clone was seen a handful of times. The chain has TRBV11-2 and TRBJ2-7; 7 bases align to TRBD1. With 4 bases clipped from V and 2 bases from J, the junction kept 5 bases outside the gene matches. The CDR3 length is 14 residues. Germline CDR1 SGHAT, CDR2 FQNNGV. The CDR3 DNA is TGTGCCAGCAGCTCACGACAGGGCACCTACGAGCAGTACTTC. Its translation: CASSSRQGTYEQYF.

This clone was seen only once. V is TRBV7-2 and J is TRBJ2-5, with 12 bases lining up with TRBD2. With 6 bases clipped from V and 3 bases from J, the junction kept 5 bases outside the gene matches. This CDR3 contains 15 residues. Per the germline V gene, CDR1 is SGHTA and CDR2 is FQGNSA. The CDR3 coding sequence is TGTGCCAGCAGAACGACTAGCGGGGGAGAAGAGACCCAGTACTTC. This codes for CASRTTSGGEETQYF.

The V call is TRBV27, the J call TRBJ2-1, with D perhaps matching TRBD1 (5 bases). Germline V gives CDR1 MNHEY, CDR2 SMNVEV (reference sequence). V was pared by 2 bases and J by 0 bases, with 5 bases between. CDR3 length: 14 residues. The chain's CDR3 is CASSLDSSYNEQFF. The CDR3 DNA reads TGTGCCAGCAGTTTAGACAGCTCCTACAATGAGCAGTTCTTC.

V usage is TRBV19 and J usage is TRBJ1-6; D gene ambiguous. CDR3 length: 14 amino acids. V gave up 5 bases and J gave up 7 bases, with 12 bases separating them. CDR1 and CDR2 (germline): LNHDA, SQIVND (reference sequence). CDR3 sequence reads: CASSARLQNSPLHF. The CDR3 DNA reads TGTGCCAGTAGTGCCAGGTTGCAAAATTCACCCCTCCACTTT.

This chain links TRBV5-1 with TRBJ1-2; 8 bases fit TRBD1. CDR3 length equals 14 residues. Germline V gene lookup returns CDR1 SGHRS and CDR2 YFSETQ. V shed 5 bases and J 2 bases; nucleotides not matched to a gene: 5. CDR3 in DNA: TGCGCCAGCAGGTTTAGACAGGGGAACTATGGCTACACCTTC. Its translation is CASRFRQGNYGYTF.

The rearrangement uses TRBV15 and TRBJ2-7, with TRBD2 matching over 13 bases. J gave up 2 bases and V 4 bases, and 20 bases lay outside the gene matches. This CDR3 has 21 amino acids. Germline CDR1 reads LNHNV; CDR2 reads YYDKDF (reference sequence). CDR3 coding DNA: TGTGCCACCAGCAAAACCCAAAGACTAGCGGGGGGTGCCCGGGAACCCTACGAGCAGTACTTC. Encoded protein: CATSKTQRLAGGAREPYEQYF. Drawing the rest from reference TRBV15 and TRBJ2-7, the complete variable domain is DAMVIQNPRYQVTQFGKPVTLSCSQTLNHNVMYWYQQKSSQAPKLLFHYYDKDFNNEADTPDNFQSRRPNTSFCFLDIRSPGLGDTAMYLCATSKTQRLAGGAREPYEQYFGPGTRLTVT.

CDR3 DNA: TGTGCCAGCAGTCCGGGACTAGTTAAGTTCTTC. Residues: CASSPGLVKFF. This sequence joins TRBV6-2 or TRBV6-3 and TRBJ2-1, with 8 nucleotides matching TRBD2. The CDR3 runs to 11 residues. Germline V CDR1 and CDR2: MNHEY, SVGEGT. V shed 5 bases, J shed 14 bases, and the junction held 5 bases outside the gene matches.

The J gene is TRBJ2-7, the V gene TRBV7-9, with D perhaps TRBD2 (5 bases). There are 14 residues in the CDR3. With 1 base removed from V and 4 bases from J, the gap between germline ends came to 11 bases. Looked up from germline, CDR1 is SEHNR and CDR2 is FQNEAQ (reference sequence). CDR3 sequence: CASSLGGIGYEQYF. CDR3 in DNA: TGTGCCAGCAGCTTAGGAGGGATCGGGTACGAGCAGTACTTC.

The CDR3 DNA is TGTGCCAGCAGCGTAGTCCCGGCGGATTCCTACGAGCAGTACTTC. As protein: CASSVVPADSYEQYF. This chain connects TRBV9 to TRBJ2-7; D not resolved. The length of the CDR3 is 15 residues. Germline CDR1 reads SGDLS; CDR2 reads YYNGEE. Trimming took 0 bases from V and 1 from J, leaving 11 bases between them.

This clone has only a few counts. The V and J genes are TRBV9 and TRBJ2-3; 11 bases align to TRBD1. The CDR3 is made up of 16 amino acids. Trimming removed 1 base from V and 5 bases from J; junction bases left unmatched: 6. Germline V lookup: CDR1 SGDLS, CDR2 YYNGEE. The CDR3 sequence: CASSVRDRGSGDTQYF. CDR3 nucleotides: TGTGCCAGCAGCGTAAGGGACAGGGGGTCGGGAGATACGCAGTATTTT.

This rearrangement joins TRBV7-6 to TRBJ1-3; TRBD1 matches at 8 bases. V dropped 5 bases and J dropped 5; count of bases not matched to a gene: 14. The germline CDR1 and CDR2 sequences are SGHVS and FNYEAQ. This CDR3 is built from 17 residues. The CDR3 DNA reads as TGTGCCAGCAGCCCAAGGTCGCAGGGGGCATTGAGAAACACCATATATTTT. It specifies CASSPRSQGALRNTIYF.

This clone was seen once. The chain uses TRBV7-9 and TRBJ1-4, with D hard to call. The V and J ends lost 4 bases and 11 bases respectively, with 8 bases between them. The germline V gene has CDR1 SEHNR and CDR2 FQNEAQ (reference sequence). The CDR3 has 11 residues. The CDR3 loop reads CASSSGGKLFF. CDR3 in DNA: TGTGCCAGCAGCTCCGGAGGGAAACTGTTTTTT.

The rearrangement joins TRBV9 to TRBJ2-7; D might be TRBD2 (5 bases). This CDR3 spans 14 amino acids. CDR1 is SGDLS, CDR2 YYNGEE, per germline. V was trimmed by 3 bases and J by 2 bases, leaving 12 bases between them. The CDR3 loop reads CASSALTNTYEQYF. Here the CDR3 DNA reads TGTGCCAGCAGCGCATTGACTAATACCTACGAGCAGTACTTC.